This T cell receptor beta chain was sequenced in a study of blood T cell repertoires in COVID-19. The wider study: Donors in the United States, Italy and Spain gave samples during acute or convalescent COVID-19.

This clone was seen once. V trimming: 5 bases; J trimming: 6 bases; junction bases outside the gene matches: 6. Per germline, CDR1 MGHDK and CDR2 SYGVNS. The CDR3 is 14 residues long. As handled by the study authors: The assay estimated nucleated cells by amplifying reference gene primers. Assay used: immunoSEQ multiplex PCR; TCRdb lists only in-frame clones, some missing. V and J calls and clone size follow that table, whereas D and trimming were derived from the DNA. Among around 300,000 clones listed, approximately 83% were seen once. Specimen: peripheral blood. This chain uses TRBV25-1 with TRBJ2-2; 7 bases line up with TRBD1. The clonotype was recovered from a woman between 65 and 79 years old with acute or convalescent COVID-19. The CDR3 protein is CASSRNQGAGELFF. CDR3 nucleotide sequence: TGTGCCAGCAGTCGGAACCAGGGGGCCGGGGAGCTGTTTTTT.